Presented here are 28 T cell receptor beta chains from one specimen sequenced in a study of blood T cell repertoires in COVID-19. Data came from immunoSEQ multiplex PCR; TCRdb stores just in-frame clones and leaves some out. The sample contains 280,000 or so clones, approximately 90% of which appear only once. The sequencing sample was made of PBMCs or T cells enriched from blood (not recorded which). The source of these receptors is a woman aged 40 to 49 who had recovered from COVID-19.

The V call is TRBV18, the J call TRBJ2-5; tentatively, D is TRBD2 (5 bases). Germline V gene sequence: CDR1 KGHSH, CDR2 LQKENI. This CDR3 is 13 amino acids long. With 3 bases removed from V and 0 bases from J, the gap between germline ends came to 5 bases. This CDR3 is CASSPDYQETQYF. The CDR3 coding sequence is TGTGCCAGCTCACCGGACTACCAAGAGACCCAGTACTTC.

This clone occurred a few times. This chain joins TRBV6-5 and TRBJ1-2, with 8 positions matching TRBD1. Losses at the gene ends were 6 bases for V and 7 bases for J; bases not matched to a gene: 10. This CDR3 is 14 amino acids long. Germline values: CDR1 MNHEY, CDR2 SVGAGI. DNA for the CDR3: TGTGCCAGCAGACAGGGGGTGACGTTCGGTGGCTACACCTTC. The encoded protein is CASRQGVTFGGYTF.

The chain is built from TRBV19 and TRBJ2-1; D gene ambiguous. Deletions cut 2 bases from V and 9 bases from J, with 11 bases between. The germline gives CDR1 LNHDA, CDR2 SQIVND (reference sequence). This CDR3 region has 13 residues. CDR3 protein: CASSISMAIEQFF. CDR3 nucleotide sequence: TGTGCCAGTAGTATATCGATGGCAATTGAGCAGTTCTTC. The whole variable domain, remainder taken from reference TRBV19 and TRBJ2-1, is DGGITQSPKYLFRKEGQNVTLSCEQNLNHDAMYWYRQDPGQGLRLIYYSQIVNDFQKGDIAEGYSVSREKKESFPLTVTSAQKNPTAFYLCASSISMAIEQFFGPGTRLTVL.

The chain is built from TRBV18 and TRBJ1-2; TRBD1 matches 7 bases. V dropped 5 bases and J dropped 6; count of bases not matched to a gene: 15. Germline V gene lookup returns CDR1 KGHSH and CDR2 LQKENI. This CDR3 contains 16 residues. CDR3 sequence: CASSTARDSLVNGYTF. CDR3 nucleotide sequence: TGTGCCAGCTCAACCGCTCGGGACAGTCTCGTAAATGGCTACACCTTC.

The chain carries TRBV6-5 and TRBJ2-7; a weak D match, TRBD2 (5 bases). CDR3 length: 14 residues. V lost 0 bases and J lost 4, with 10 bases in between. Germline assignment: CDR1 MNHEY and CDR2 SVGAGI. The CDR3 here is CASSYSGVGYEQYF. In DNA form, the CDR3 reads TGTGCCAGCAGTTACTCGGGAGTCGGTTACGAGCAGTACTTC.

The chain uses TRBV18 and TRBJ2-5; no clear D. Per the germline V gene, CDR1 is KGHSH and CDR2 is LQKENI. CDR3 size: 14 residues. V gave up 2 bases and J gave up 0 bases, with 7 bases separating them. In DNA, the CDR3 is TGTGCCAGCTCACCAGAGCGACACCAAGAGACCCAGTACTTC. This sequence encodes CASSPERHQETQYF.

The chain uses TRBV27 and TRBJ1-6, with D maybe TRBD1 (5 bases). V was pared by 6 bases and J by 7 bases, with 13 bases between. Germline CDR1 reads MNHEY; CDR2 reads SMNVEV (reference sequence). This CDR3 contains 14 residues. The CDR3 DNA sequence: TGTGCCAGCAGACCGGGACTTTTGAATTCACCCCTCCACTTT. Its protein is CASRPGLLNSPLHF.

The chain recombines TRBV7-8 with TRBJ1-5; D remains unclear. This CDR3 is 16 amino acids long. Trimming removed 2 bases at V and 0 bases at J, with 11 bases between. Germline CDR1 SGHVS, CDR2 FQNEAQ. The CDR3, as DNA: TGTGCCAGCAGCTTAACTAGGATTTATAGCAATCAGCCCCAGCATTTT. Amino acid sequence: CASSLTRIYSNQPQHF.

The chain couples TRBV18 to TRBJ1-5; no clear D. V was trimmed by 3 bases and J by 4 bases, leaving 16 bases between them. Per the germline V gene, CDR1 is KGHSH and CDR2 is LQKENI. CDR3 length: 16 amino acids. CDR3 region: CASSPRGVLLNQPQHF. The CDR3 nucleotides read TGTGCCAGCTCACCCCGAGGAGTCCTCTTAAATCAGCCCCAGCATTTT. The full variable domain, its missing parts supplied by reference TRBV18 and TRBJ1-5, is NAGVMQNPRHLVRRRGQEARLRCSPMKGHSHVYWYRQLPEEGLKFMVYLQKENIIDESGMPKERFSAEFPKEGPSILRIQQVVRGDSAAYFCASSPRGVLLNQPQHFGDGTRLSIL.

The rearrangement joins TRBV5-1 to TRBJ1-2; the D is unclear. Per the germline V gene, CDR1 is SGHRS and CDR2 is YFSETQ. V gave up 5 bases and J gave up 4 bases, with 12 bases separating them. The CDR3 extends over 13 amino acids. The CDR3 DNA follows: TGCGCCAGCAGAGCCGGACTTAGCTATGGCTACACCTTC. It translates to CASRAGLSYGYTF.

This chain links TRBV7-3 with TRBJ2-3, with TRBD1 matching 8 bases. After removal of 5 bases from V and 5 bases from J, the junction contained 6 bases not matched to a gene. The CDR3 loop spans 14 amino acids. Germline V gene sequence: CDR1 SGHTA, CDR2 FQGTGA. The CDR3 region has the DNA TGTGCCAGCAGCCCGACAGGGGCGGTAGATACGCAGTATTTT. Its protein product is CASSPTGAVDTQYF.

The rearrangement links TRBV6-4 to TRBJ1-4; D uncertain. V was shortened by 10 bases and J by 0 bases, with 15 bases between the two germline ends. In germline, CDR1 is MRHNA, CDR2 SNTAGT. The CDR3 is 15 residues long. Here the CDR3 reads CAISWRATTNEKLFF. CDR3 coding DNA: TGTGCCATCTCGTGGCGGGCAACAACTAATGAAAAACTGTTTTTT.

The chain is built from TRBV19 and TRBJ2-2, with 10 bases lining up with TRBD1. The V gene end was trimmed by 7 bases and the J gene end by 1 base; junction bases not matched to a gene: 9. Germline CDR1 LNHDA, CDR2 SQIVND (reference sequence). The CDR3 covers 17 residues. CDR3 amino acids: CASIEGQGTLNTGELFF. The CDR3 DNA reads as TGTGCCAGTATTGAGGGACAGGGGACCTTGAACACCGGGGAGCTGTTTTTT.

CDR3 in DNA: TGCAGCGTTGTACGGACAGACAATGAGCAGTTCTTC. As protein: CSVVRTDNEQFF. This chain joins TRBV29-1 and TRBJ2-1; TRBD1 is a possible D gene (6 bases). CDR3 length equals 12 residues. In germline, CDR1 is SQVTM, CDR2 ANQGSEA. V was cut by 4 bases and J by 5 bases, with 9 bases left in between.

CDR3 region: CSTRVSNEQFF. As DNA, the CDR3 is TGCAGTACCCGGGTGTCCAATGAGCAGTTCTTC. The genes are TRBV20-1 and TRBJ2-1; D gene uncertain. Germline CDR1 reads DFQATT; CDR2 reads SNEGSKA (reference sequence). The CDR3 length is 11 residues. The V end was cut by 8 bases, the J end by 6 bases, with 11 bases between.

This chain connects TRBV5-1 to TRBJ2-6, with a tentative D call TRBD2 (5 bases). With 2 bases removed from V and 0 bases from J, the gap between germline ends came to 15 bases. The CDR3 totals 18 residues. The germline CDR1 and CDR2 sequences are SGHRS and YFSETQ. CDR3 in DNA: TGCGCCAGCAGCTTCTCCGGGATTCCTGGCTCTGGGGCCAACGTCCTGACTTTC. Encoded protein: CASSFSGIPGSGANVLTF.

The gene calls are TRBV7-2 and TRBJ2-3, with D unclear. The CDR3 runs to 13 residues. Trimming left V 3 bases short and J 5 bases short, with 9 bases between. Germline V gene data show CDR1 as SGHTA and CDR2 as FQGNSA. For the CDR3, the DNA is TGTGCCAGCAGCTTCGGGTTTAGAGATACGCAGTATTTT. Its translation: CASSFGFRDTQYF.

The chain is built from TRBV5-1 and TRBJ2-5, with a weak D call TRBD2 (7 bases). V was cut by 2 bases and J by 5 bases, with 19 bases left in between. This CDR3 is 16 amino acids long. Germline V gene data show CDR1 as SGHRS and CDR2 as YFSETQ. This chain's CDR3 is CASSLGGLPSGETQYF. The CDR3 bases are TGCGCCAGCAGCTTAGGGGGACTACCCAGTGGGGAGACCCAGTACTTC.

The chain joins TRBV2 to TRBJ2-1; perhaps TRBD2 as D (6 bases). Germline CDR1 SNHLY, CDR2 FYNNEI. CDR3 length equals 15 residues. V lost 7 bases and J 10 bases, leaving 23 bases between the germline ends. CDR3 region: CASNPPTSRREEQFF. As DNA, the CDR3 is TGTGCCAGCAACCCGCCGACTAGTAGGCGGGAAGAGCAGTTCTTC.

The chain recombines TRBV7-2 with TRBJ2-3, with 7 bases lining up with TRBD2. The CDR3 is made up of 18 amino acids. V lost 4 bases and J lost 2; bases outside the gene matches: 15. From germline, CDR1 is SGHTA and CDR2 FQGNSA. CDR3: CASSSPRGAGIHTDTQYF. For the CDR3, the DNA is TGTGCCAGCAGCTCCCCCAGAGGAGCGGGAATTCACACAGATACGCAGTATTTT.

This chain links TRBV28 with TRBJ2-7; 7 positions agree with TRBD1. From germline, CDR1 is MDHEN and CDR2 SYDVKM. J lost 5 bases, V lost 5 bases, and 9 bases had no gene match. The CDR3 extends over 14 amino acids. CDR3 sequence (DNA): TGTGCCAGCAGTCCCAGGGGGTTCGTCGACGAGCAGTACTTC. This gives the protein CASSPRGFVDEQYF. Full variable domain (rest looked up from reference TRBV28 and TRBJ2-7): DVKVTQSSRYLVKRTGEKVFLECVQDMDHENMFWYRQDPGLGLRLIYFSYDVKMKEKGDIPEGYSVSREKKERFSLILESASTNQTSMYLCASSPRGFVDEQYFGPGTRLTVT.

The chain recombines TRBV13 with TRBJ2-3, with TRBD2 as a possible D gene (5 bases). V was cut by 8 bases and J by 0 bases, with 9 bases left in between. The germline V gene encodes CDR1 PRHDT and CDR2 FYEKMQ (reference sequence). CDR3 length: 13 residues. DNA of the CDR3: TGTGCCAGCGGGCGGGCTAGCACAGATACGCAGTATTTT. Translation gives CASGRASTDTQYF.

This clone was seen a few times. The chain is built from TRBV7-6 and TRBJ2-3, with TRBD2 matching 8 bases. The CDR3 extends over 15 amino acids. From germline, CDR1 is SGHVS and CDR2 FNYEAQ. V was clipped by 5 bases and J by 1 base; unmatched bases: 5. CDR3 sequence reads: CASSLQTSGTDTQYF. In DNA form, the CDR3 reads TGTGCCAGCAGCCTCCAGACTAGCGGCACAGATACGCAGTATTTT.

This chain links TRBV7-2 with TRBJ1-2; D is undetermined. V was clipped by 5 bases and J by 7 bases, with 23 bases between them. Germline-derived CDR1 and CDR2 are SGHTA and FQGNSA. The CDR3 sequence is 16 residues long. This chain's CDR3 is CASSPQEIRLSLGYTF. CDR3 sequence (DNA): TGTGCCAGCAGCCCTCAAGAGATCCGTTTGAGTCTTGGCTACACCTTC.

V gene TRBV6-5 combines with J gene TRBJ2-3; 8 nucleotides line up with TRBD1. The CDR3 has 15 residues. V lost 2 bases, J lost 4 bases, and 5 bases stayed unmatched. The V gene's germline CDR1 is MNHEY and CDR2 SVGAGI. The CDR3 nucleotides are TGTGCCAGCAGTTACGCGACAGGGGCGGCAGATACGCAGTATTTT. It is translated as CASSYATGAADTQYF.

The rearrangement links TRBV27 to TRBJ2-7, with D perhaps TRBD2 (6 bases). The germline gives CDR1 MNHEY, CDR2 SMNVEV (reference sequence). The CDR3 totals 13 residues. The ends were cut back, 6 bases at V and 7 bases at J, with 16 bases in the middle. The chain's CDR3 is CASSQTRTGEQYF. CDR3 DNA: TGTGCCAGCAGCCAGACTAGGACGGGGGAGCAGTACTTC.

The rearrangement joins TRBV4-3 to TRBJ2-2; TRBD1 aligns across 7 bases. V shed 5 bases, J shed 5 bases, and the junction held 5 bases outside the gene matches. The CDR3 totals 14 residues. Germline V gives CDR1 LGHNA, CDR2 YSLEER. The CDR3 spells CASSTTGRTGELFF. CDR3 nucleotides: TGCGCCAGCAGCACGACAGGGAGAACCGGGGAGCTGTTTTTT.

The chain combines TRBV5-1 with TRBJ2-2; 10 nucleotides match TRBD1. Losses at the gene ends were 4 bases for V and 6 bases for J; bases not matched to a gene: 6. The germline V gene encodes CDR1 SGHRS and CDR2 YFSETQ. The CDR3 loop spans 15 amino acids. CDR3 amino acids: CASSLGTGEAGELFF. DNA of the CDR3: TGCGCCAGCAGCCTTGGGACAGGGGAGGCCGGGGAGCTGTTTTTT.